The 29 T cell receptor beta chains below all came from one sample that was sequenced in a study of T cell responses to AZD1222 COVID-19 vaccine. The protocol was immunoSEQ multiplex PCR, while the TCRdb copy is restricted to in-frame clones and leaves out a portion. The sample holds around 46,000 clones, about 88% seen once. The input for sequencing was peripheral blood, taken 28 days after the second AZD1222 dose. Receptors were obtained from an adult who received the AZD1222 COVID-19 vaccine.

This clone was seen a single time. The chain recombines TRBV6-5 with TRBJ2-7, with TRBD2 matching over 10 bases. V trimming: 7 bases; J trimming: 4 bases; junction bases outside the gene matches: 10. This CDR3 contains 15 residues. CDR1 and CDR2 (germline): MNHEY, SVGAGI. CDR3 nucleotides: TGTGCCAGCATCAAGGATCCTAGCGGGAGTTACGAGCAGTACTTC. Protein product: CASIKDPSGSYEQYF.

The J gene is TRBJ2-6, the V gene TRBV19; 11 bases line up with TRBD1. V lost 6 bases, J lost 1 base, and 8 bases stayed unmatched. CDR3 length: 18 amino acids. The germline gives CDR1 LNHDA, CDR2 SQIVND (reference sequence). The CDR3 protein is CASRAEGQGVSGANVLTF. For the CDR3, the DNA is TGTGCCAGTAGGGCAGAGGGACAGGGGGTTTCTGGGGCCAACGTCCTGACTTTC.

The CDR3 here is CASSRLGSSGGFSLNTQYF. CDR3 in DNA: TGTGCCAGTAGCCGACTGGGCTCTAGCGGGGGGTTTTCGTTGAATACGCAGTATTTT. The chain couples TRBV19 to TRBJ2-3; 11 bases line up with TRBD2. From germline, CDR1 is LNHDA and CDR2 SQIVND (reference sequence). The CDR3 loop spans 19 amino acids. J was trimmed by 7 bases and V by 6 bases; bases with no gene match: 21.

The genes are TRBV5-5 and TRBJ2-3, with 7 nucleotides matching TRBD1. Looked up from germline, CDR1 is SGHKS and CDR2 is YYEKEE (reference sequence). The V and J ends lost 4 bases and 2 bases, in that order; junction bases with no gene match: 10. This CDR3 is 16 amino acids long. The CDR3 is CASSQSPGTDTDTQYF. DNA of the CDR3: TGTGCCAGCAGCCAAAGCCCCGGGACAGACACAGATACGCAGTATTTT. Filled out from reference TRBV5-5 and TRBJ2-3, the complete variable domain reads DAGVTQSPTHLIKTRGQQVTLRCSPISGHKSVSWYQQVLGQGPQFIFQYYEKEERGRGNFPDRFSARQFPNYSSELNVNALLLGDSALYLCASSQSPGTDTDTQYFGPGTRLTVL.

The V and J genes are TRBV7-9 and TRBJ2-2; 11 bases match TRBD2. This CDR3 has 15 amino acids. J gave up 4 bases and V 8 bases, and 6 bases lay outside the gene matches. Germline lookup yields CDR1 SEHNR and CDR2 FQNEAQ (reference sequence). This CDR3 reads CASRPSGRITGELFF. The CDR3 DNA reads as TGTGCCAGCCGACCTAGCGGGAGGATCACCGGGGAGCTGTTTTTT.

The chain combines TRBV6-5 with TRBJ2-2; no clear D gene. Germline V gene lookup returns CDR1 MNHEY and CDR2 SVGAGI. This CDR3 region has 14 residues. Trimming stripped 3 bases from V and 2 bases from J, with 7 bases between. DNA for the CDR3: TGTGCCAGCAGTTATCCCAGAAACACCGGGGAGCTGTTTTTT. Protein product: CASSYPRNTGELFF.

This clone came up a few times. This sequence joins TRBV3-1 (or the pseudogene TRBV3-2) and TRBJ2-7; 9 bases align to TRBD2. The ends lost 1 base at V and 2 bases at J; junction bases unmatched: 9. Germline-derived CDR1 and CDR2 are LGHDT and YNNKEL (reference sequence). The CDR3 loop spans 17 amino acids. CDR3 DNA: TGTGCCAGCAGCCAAGTCTTTAGGAGCGGGGGGACCTACGAGCAGTACTTC. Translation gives CASSQVFRSGGTYEQYF.

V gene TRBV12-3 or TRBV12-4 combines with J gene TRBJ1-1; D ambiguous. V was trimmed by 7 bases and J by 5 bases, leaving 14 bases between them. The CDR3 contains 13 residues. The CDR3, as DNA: TGTGCCAGCACCGTGGACCCATGGACTGAAGCTTTCTTT. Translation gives CASTVDPWTEAFF.

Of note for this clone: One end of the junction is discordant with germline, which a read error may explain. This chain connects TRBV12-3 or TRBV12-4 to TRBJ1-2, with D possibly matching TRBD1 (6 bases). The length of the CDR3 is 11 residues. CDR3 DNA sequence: TGTGCCAGCAATAGGGGGGGGGCCCTGGCCTTC. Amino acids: CASNRGGALAF.

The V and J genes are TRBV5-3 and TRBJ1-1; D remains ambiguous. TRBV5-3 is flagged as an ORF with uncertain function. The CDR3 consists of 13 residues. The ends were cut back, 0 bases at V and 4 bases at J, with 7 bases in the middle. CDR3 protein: CARSLAESTEAFF. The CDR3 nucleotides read TGTGCCAGAAGCTTGGCGGAGTCCACTGAAGCTTTCTTT.

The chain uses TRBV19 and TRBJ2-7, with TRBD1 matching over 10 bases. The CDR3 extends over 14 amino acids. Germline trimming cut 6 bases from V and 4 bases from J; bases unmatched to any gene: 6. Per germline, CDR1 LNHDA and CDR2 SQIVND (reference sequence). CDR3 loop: CASSRDRGHYEQYF. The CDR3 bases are TGTGCCAGTAGCCGCGACAGGGGGCATTACGAGCAGTACTTC.

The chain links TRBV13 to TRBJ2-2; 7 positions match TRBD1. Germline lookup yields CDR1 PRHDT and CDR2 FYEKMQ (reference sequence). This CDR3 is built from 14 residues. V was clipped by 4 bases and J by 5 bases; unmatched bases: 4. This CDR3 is CASSSRQGTGELFF. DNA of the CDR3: TGTGCCAGCAGCTCGAGACAGGGTACCGGGGAGCTGTTTTTT.

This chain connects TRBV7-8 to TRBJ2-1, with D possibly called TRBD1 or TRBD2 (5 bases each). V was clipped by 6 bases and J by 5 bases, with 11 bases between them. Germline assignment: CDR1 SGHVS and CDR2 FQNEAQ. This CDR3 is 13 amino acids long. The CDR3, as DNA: TGTGCCAGCAGGACGGGGCGCAACAATGAGCAGTTCTTC. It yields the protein CASRTGRNNEQFF.

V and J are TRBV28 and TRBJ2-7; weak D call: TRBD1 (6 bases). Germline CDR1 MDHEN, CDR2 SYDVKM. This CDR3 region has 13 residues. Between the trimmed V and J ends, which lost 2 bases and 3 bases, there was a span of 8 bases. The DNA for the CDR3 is TGTGCCAGCAGTTTAAACAGGGTCTACGAGCAGTACTTC. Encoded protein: CASSLNRVYEQYF.

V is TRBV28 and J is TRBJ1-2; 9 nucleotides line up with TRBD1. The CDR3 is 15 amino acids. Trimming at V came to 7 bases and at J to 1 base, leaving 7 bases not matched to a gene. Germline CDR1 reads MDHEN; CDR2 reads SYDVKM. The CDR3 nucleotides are TGTGCCAGCACTCAGGGGACAGGGCGTAACTATGGCTACACCTTC. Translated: CASTQGTGRNYGYTF.

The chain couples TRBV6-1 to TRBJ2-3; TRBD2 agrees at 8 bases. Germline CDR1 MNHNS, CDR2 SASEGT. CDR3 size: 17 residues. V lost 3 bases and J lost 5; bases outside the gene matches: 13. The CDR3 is CASSESYTGGPGDTQYF. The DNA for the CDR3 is TGTGCCAGCAGTGAGAGTTATACGGGGGGGCCGGGAGATACGCAGTATTTT.

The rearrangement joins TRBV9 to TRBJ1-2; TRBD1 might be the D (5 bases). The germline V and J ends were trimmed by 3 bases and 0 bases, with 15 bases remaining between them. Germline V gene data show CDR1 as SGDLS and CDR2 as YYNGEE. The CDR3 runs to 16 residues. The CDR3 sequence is CASSGSFGAANYGYTF. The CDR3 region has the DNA TGTGCCAGCAGCGGATCGTTTGGGGCAGCTAACTATGGCTACACCTTC. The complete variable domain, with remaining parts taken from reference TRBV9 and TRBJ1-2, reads DSGVTQTPKHLITATGQRVTLRCSPRSGDLSVYWYQQSLDQGLQFLIQYYNGEERAKGNILERFSAQQFPDLHSELNLSSLELGDSALYFCASSGSFGAANYGYTFGSGTRLTVV.

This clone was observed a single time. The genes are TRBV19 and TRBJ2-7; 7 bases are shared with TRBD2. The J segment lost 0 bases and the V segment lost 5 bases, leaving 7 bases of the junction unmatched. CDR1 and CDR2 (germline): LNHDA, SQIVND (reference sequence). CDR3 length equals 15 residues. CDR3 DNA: TGTGCCAGTAGTTGGTCGAGCGGGGTCTCCTACGAGCAGTACTTC. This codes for CASSWSSGVSYEQYF.

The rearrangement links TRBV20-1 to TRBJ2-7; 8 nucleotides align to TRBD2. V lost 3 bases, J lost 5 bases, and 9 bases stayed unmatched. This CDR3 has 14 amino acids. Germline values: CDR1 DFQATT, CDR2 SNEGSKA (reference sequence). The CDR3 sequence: CSASSQREYDEQYF. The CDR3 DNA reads TGCAGTGCTAGTTCGCAGCGGGAGTACGACGAGCAGTACTTC.

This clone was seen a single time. The CDR3 sequence is CATSDGGGTEAFF. CDR3 sequence (DNA): TGTGCCACCAGTGATGGGGGGGGCACTGAAGCTTTCTTT. The rearrangement joins TRBV24-1 to TRBJ1-1, with D possibly TRBD1 on 5 matching bases. CDR1 and CDR2 from the germline V gene are KGHDR and SFDVKD. Trimming removed 3 bases at V and 4 bases at J, with 8 bases between. This CDR3 has 13 amino acids.

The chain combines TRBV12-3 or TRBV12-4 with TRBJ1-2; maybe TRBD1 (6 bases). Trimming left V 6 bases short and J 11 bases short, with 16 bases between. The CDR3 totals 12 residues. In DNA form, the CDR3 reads TGTGCCAGCAGCACGGGACACCGACAGTACACCTTC. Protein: CASSTGHRQYTF.

For the CDR3, the DNA is TGCGCCAGCAGCTTGGTGACTAGCGGGGGCCCTAGAAATGAGCAGTTCTTC. Its protein is CASSLVTSGGPRNEQFF. V and J are TRBV5-1 and TRBJ2-1; 12 nucleotides align to TRBD2. The CDR3 is 17 residues long. From germline, CDR1 is SGHRS and CDR2 YFSETQ. V shed 0 bases, J shed 7 bases, and the junction held 8 bases outside the gene matches.

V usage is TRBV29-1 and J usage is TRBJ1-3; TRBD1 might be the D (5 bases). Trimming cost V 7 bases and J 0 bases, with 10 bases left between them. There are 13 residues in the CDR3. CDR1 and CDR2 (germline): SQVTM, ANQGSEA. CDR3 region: CSARQSSGNTIYF. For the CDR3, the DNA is TGCAGCGCGCGACAGAGCTCTGGAAACACCATATATTTT.

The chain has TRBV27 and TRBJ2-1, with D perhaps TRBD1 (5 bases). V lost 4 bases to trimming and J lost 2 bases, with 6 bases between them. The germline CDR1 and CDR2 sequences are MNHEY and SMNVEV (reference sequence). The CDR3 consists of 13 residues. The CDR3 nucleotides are TGTGCCAGCAGTTGGACACCCTACAATGAGCAGTTCTTC. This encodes CASSWTPYNEQFF.

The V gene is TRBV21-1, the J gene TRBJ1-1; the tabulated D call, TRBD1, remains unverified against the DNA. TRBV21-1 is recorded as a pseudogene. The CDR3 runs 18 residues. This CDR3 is CASFTINRQGEHNTEAFF. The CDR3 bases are TGTGCCAGCTTTACGATTAACCGGCAGGGGGAACATAACACTGAAGCTTTCTTT.

CDR3: CASSSGTSHNEQFF. Written as DNA, the CDR3 is TGCGCCAGCAGCTCCGGGACTAGCCACAATGAGCAGTTCTTC. The chain employs TRBV5-1 and TRBJ2-1, with TRBD2 matching 9 bases. Per germline, CDR1 SGHRS and CDR2 YFSETQ. The CDR3 has 14 residues. Trimming at V came to 3 bases and at J to 5 bases, leaving 3 bases not matched to a gene.

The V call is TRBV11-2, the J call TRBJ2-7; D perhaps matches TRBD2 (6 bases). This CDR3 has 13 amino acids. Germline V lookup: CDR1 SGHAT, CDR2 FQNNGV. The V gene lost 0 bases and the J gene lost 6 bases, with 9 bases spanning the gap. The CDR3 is CASSLERAGEQYF. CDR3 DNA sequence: TGTGCCAGCAGCTTAGAGAGAGCGGGCGAGCAGTACTTC.

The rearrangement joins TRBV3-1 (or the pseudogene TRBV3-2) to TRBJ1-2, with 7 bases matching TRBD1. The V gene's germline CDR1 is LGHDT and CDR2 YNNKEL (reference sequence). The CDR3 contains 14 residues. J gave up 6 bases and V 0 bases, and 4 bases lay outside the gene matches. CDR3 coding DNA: TGTGCCAGCAGCCAAGAAGGCCAGGGGGATGGCTACACCTTC. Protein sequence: CASSQEGQGDGYTF.

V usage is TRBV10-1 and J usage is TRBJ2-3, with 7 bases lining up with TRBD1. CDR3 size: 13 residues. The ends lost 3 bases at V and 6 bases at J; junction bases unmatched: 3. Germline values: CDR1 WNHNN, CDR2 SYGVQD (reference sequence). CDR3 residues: CASSDRGLDTQYF. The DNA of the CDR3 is TGCGCCAGCAGTGACAGGGGGTTGGATACGCAGTATTTT.